A single sample gave rise to the 21 T cell receptor beta chains below, sequenced in a study of blood T cell repertoires in COVID-19. Generated by immunoSEQ multiplex PCR, the TCRdb table keeps only in-frame clones and is missing some. The table shows about 320,000 clones, with around 80% occurring only once. Source material: peripheral blood. These receptors all come from a woman between 45 and 60 years old with acute or convalescent COVID-19.

This clone has just one count. This sequence joins TRBV2 and TRBJ2-3; a possible D gene is TRBD2 (7 bases). Germline V CDR1 and CDR2: SNHLY, FYNNEI. This CDR3 comprises 15 residues. V lost 5 bases to trimming and J lost 4 bases, with 16 bases between them. This CDR3 reads CASSPSGGGADTQYF. CDR3 in DNA: TGTGCCAGCAGTCCTAGCGGAGGGGGGGCAGATACGCAGTATTTT. The whole variable domain, filled in from reference TRBV2 and TRBJ2-3, reads EPEVTQTPSHQVTQMGQEVILRCVPISNHLYFYWYRQILGQKVEFLVSFYNNEISEKSEIFDDQFSVERPDGSNFTLKIRSTKLEDSAMYFCASSPSGGGADTQYFGPGTRLTVL.

The rearrangement joins TRBV27 to TRBJ1-1, with 7 bases fitting TRBD1. This CDR3 is built from 15 residues. The V and J ends lost 5 bases and 2 bases, in that order; junction bases with no gene match: 8. CDR1 is MNHEY, CDR2 SMNVEV, per germline (reference sequence). The CDR3 coding sequence is TGTGCCAGCAGTGGGACAGCTTCCTCTAACACTGAAGCTTTCTTT. Amino acids: CASSGTASSNTEAFF.

This chain connects TRBV12-5 to TRBJ1-4; the D gene is possibly TRBD1 (5 bases). V lost 5 bases, J lost 6 bases, and 16 bases lay in between. The length of the CDR3 is 15 residues. CDR1 is LGHNT and CDR2 is FRNRAP in the germline V gene. The CDR3 nucleotides are TGTGCTAGTGGTAAGGAGACAGCCTTAGATGAAAAACTGTTTTTT. Translated, it gives CASGKETALDEKLFF.

The chain is built from TRBV3-1 (or the pseudogene TRBV3-2) and TRBJ2-7, with D possibly matching TRBD2 (6 bases). This CDR3 has 14 residues. Germline CDR1 LGHDT, CDR2 YNNKEL (reference sequence). The V end lost 3 bases, the J end lost 6 bases, and 15 bases lay between the germline ends. In nucleotides, the CDR3 is TGTGCCAGCAGCCATCGCTACGGGAGATCCGAGCAGTACTTC. It codes for CASSHRYGRSEQYF.

The table lists this clone with a count of one. The chain carries TRBV9 and TRBJ1-2; the D is unclear. Germline CDR1 SGDLS, CDR2 YYNGEE. The V end was cut by 4 bases, the J end by 5 bases, with 21 bases between. The CDR3 contains 16 residues. As DNA, the CDR3 is TGTGCCAGCAGCTCCCCTGAGGGAGAAATGAGGTATGGCTACACCTTC. It codes for CASSSPEGEMRYGYTF.

This sequence joins TRBV5-6 and TRBJ1-2, with 11 positions matching TRBD1. This CDR3 has 16 residues. V shed 4 bases, J shed 7 bases, and the junction held 12 bases outside the gene matches. Germline loops: CDR1 SGHDT, CDR2 YYEEEE. Written as DNA, the CDR3 is TGTGCCAGCAGCCTTTGGGACAGGGGGTTTCCCTCTGGCTACACCTTC. Translation gives CASSLWDRGFPSGYTF.

The V call is TRBV6-1, the J call TRBJ1-4; no firm D call. V was clipped by 6 bases and J by 8 bases, with 13 bases between them. The CDR3 loop spans 13 amino acids. Looked up from germline, CDR1 is MNHNS and CDR2 is SASEGT. The DNA of the CDR3 is TGTGCCAGCAGCTCCGAGACTTGGGAAAAACTGTTTTTT. It is translated as CASSSETWEKLFF.

The gene calls are TRBV6-1 and TRBJ2-1; the match to TRBD1 covers 7 bases. The length of the CDR3 is 15 residues. V shed 0 bases, J shed 8 bases, and the junction held 7 bases outside the gene matches. Germline V gene sequence: CDR1 MNHNS, CDR2 SASEGT. The DNA of the CDR3 is TGTGCCAGCAGTGAAGCGGGTACAGGGGTCTATGAGCAGTTCTTC. This encodes CASSEAGTGVYEQFF.

The rearrangement links TRBV3-1 (or the pseudogene TRBV3-2) to TRBJ1-5, with D unresolved. CDR1 and CDR2 from the germline V gene are LGHDT and YNNKEL (reference sequence). The CDR3 length is 15 residues. V was cut by 6 bases and J by 7 bases, with 19 bases left in between. CDR3 protein: CASSLTFGGGQPQHF. DNA of the CDR3: TGTGCCAGCAGTCTTACATTTGGTGGCGGGCAGCCCCAGCATTTT.

J is TRBJ1-6 and V is TRBV28, with 9 nucleotides matching TRBD1. After removal of 3 bases from V and 5 bases from J, the junction contained 5 bases not matched to a gene. Germline lookup yields CDR1 MDHEN and CDR2 SYDVKM. The CDR3 is made up of 16 amino acids. The CDR3 bases are TGTGCCAGCAGTTTGGACAGGGGCTGGAATAATTCACCCCTCCACTTT. Translating gives CASSLDRGWNNSPLHF.

This chain links TRBV19 with TRBJ1-3; 11 nucleotides align to TRBD1. V lost 7 bases to trimming and J lost 4 bases; unmatched junction nucleotides: 9. The CDR3 has 16 amino acids. Germline lookup yields CDR1 LNHDA and CDR2 SQIVND (reference sequence). The CDR3 loop reads CASKADRGPGGNTIYF. For the CDR3, the DNA is TGTGCCAGTAAGGCGGACAGGGGGCCGGGAGGAAACACCATATATTTT.

V gene TRBV2 combines with J gene TRBJ1-5; D might be TRBD1 (6 bases). The CDR3 is 16 amino acids. CDR1 and CDR2 (germline): SNHLY, FYNNEI. Trimming took off 2 bases at V and 0 bases at J, with 11 bases between the two ends. CDR3 bases: TGTGCCAGCAGTGAAAGGGGGGGATATAGCAATCAGCCCCAGCATTTT. Its protein is CASSERGGYSNQPQHF. The full variable domain, its missing parts supplied by reference TRBV2 and TRBJ1-5, is EPEVTQTPSHQVTQMGQEVILRCVPISNHLYFYWYRQILGQKVEFLVSFYNNEISEKSEIFDDQFSVERPDGSNFTLKIRSTKLEDSAMYFCASSERGGYSNQPQHFGDGTRLSIL.

The chain combines TRBV5-1 with TRBJ2-3, with D tentatively TRBD1 (6 bases). The CDR3 is 15 residues long. Trimming took off 0 bases at V and 4 bases at J, with 12 bases between the two ends. The germline V gene has CDR1 SGHRS and CDR2 YFSETQ. CDR3 bases: TGCGCCAGCAGCTTGGGCCAGCAGGGGTCAGATACGCAGTATTTT. Encoded protein: CASSLGQQGSDTQYF.

The gene calls are TRBV29-1 and TRBJ2-7, with D perhaps matching TRBD1 (7 bases). Trimming stripped 6 bases from V and 6 bases from J, with 15 bases between. Germline CDR1 reads SQVTM; CDR2 reads ANQGSEA. The CDR3 is made up of 12 amino acids. The CDR3 region has the DNA TGCAGCGTAAGTGGAGGGGGCGGCGAGCAGTACTTC. This encodes CSVSGGGGEQYF.

The CDR3: CASSQGADYGYTF. CDR3 nucleotides: TGTGCCAGCTCACAGGGGGCAGATTATGGCTACACCTTC. J is TRBJ1-2 and V is TRBV18; 7 bases agree with TRBD1. Looked up from germline, CDR1 is KGHSH and CDR2 is LQKENI. The V and J ends lost 4 bases and 5 bases, in that order; junction bases with no gene match: 4. CDR3 size: 13 residues. Using reference TRBV18 and TRBJ1-2 for the parts outside the CDR3, the full variable domain is NAGVMQNPRHLVRRRGQEARLRCSPMKGHSHVYWYRQLPEEGLKFMVYLQKENIIDESGMPKERFSAEFPKEGPSILRIQQVVRGDSAAYFCASSQGADYGYTFGSGTRLTVV.

The chain is built from TRBV2 and TRBJ2-2, with a weak D call TRBD1 (5 bases). The length of the CDR3 is 11 residues. Germline V gives CDR1 SNHLY, CDR2 FYNNEI. The germline V and J ends were trimmed by 7 bases and 5 bases, with 5 bases remaining between them. The CDR3 region is CASKGTGELFF. CDR3 bases: TGTGCCAGCAAGGGGACCGGGGAGCTGTTTTTT.

V gene TRBV5-5 combines with J gene TRBJ2-1; no clear D. This CDR3 has 17 amino acids. Germline V gene data show CDR1 as SGHKS and CDR2 as YYEKEE (reference sequence). Trimming took off 4 bases at V and 8 bases at J, with 25 bases between the two ends. CDR3 DNA sequence: TGTGCCAGCAGCCCTGAATTCGACATTTTAGGAATGTATGAGCAGTTCTTC. Its translation: CASSPEFDILGMYEQFF.

The V and J genes are TRBV6-2 or TRBV6-3 and TRBJ2-3; the D gene is possibly TRBD2 (6 bases). V was pared by 4 bases and J by 3 bases, with 14 bases between. The CDR3 is 15 residues long. From germline, CDR1 is MNHEY and CDR2 SVGEGT. The CDR3 spells CASSSLGGMTDTQYF. The CDR3 bases are TGTGCCAGCAGTTCCCTAGGCGGGATGACAGATACGCAGTATTTT.

The chain combines TRBV5-8 with TRBJ1-1; tentatively, D is TRBD1 (6 bases). V gave up 6 bases and J gave up 4 bases, with 13 bases separating them. CDR1 is SGHTS and CDR2 is YDEGEE in the germline V gene. This CDR3 is 13 amino acids long. CDR3 coding DNA: TGTGCCAGCAACCGCCCAGGGGTCACTGAAGCTTTCTTT. It specifies CASNRPGVTEAFF.

The rearrangement uses TRBV18 and TRBJ1-1; 8 positions match TRBD1. Per germline, CDR1 KGHSH and CDR2 LQKENI. This CDR3 has 14 residues. The ends lost 5 bases at V and 3 bases at J; junction bases unmatched: 5. CDR3 sequence (DNA): TGTGCCAGCTCATCTAACAGGGGGGACACTGAAGCTTTCTTT. Translated, it gives CASSSNRGDTEAFF.

This chain links TRBV19 with TRBJ1-1; TRBD1 might be the D (6 bases). V dropped 6 bases and J dropped 10 bases, with 21 bases sitting between them. Per germline, CDR1 LNHDA and CDR2 SQIVND (reference sequence). CDR3 length: 14 residues. CDR3: CASSYSGAGSVAFF. The CDR3 nucleotides read TGTGCCAGTAGCTATTCAGGGGCAGGATCTGTAGCTTTCTTT.